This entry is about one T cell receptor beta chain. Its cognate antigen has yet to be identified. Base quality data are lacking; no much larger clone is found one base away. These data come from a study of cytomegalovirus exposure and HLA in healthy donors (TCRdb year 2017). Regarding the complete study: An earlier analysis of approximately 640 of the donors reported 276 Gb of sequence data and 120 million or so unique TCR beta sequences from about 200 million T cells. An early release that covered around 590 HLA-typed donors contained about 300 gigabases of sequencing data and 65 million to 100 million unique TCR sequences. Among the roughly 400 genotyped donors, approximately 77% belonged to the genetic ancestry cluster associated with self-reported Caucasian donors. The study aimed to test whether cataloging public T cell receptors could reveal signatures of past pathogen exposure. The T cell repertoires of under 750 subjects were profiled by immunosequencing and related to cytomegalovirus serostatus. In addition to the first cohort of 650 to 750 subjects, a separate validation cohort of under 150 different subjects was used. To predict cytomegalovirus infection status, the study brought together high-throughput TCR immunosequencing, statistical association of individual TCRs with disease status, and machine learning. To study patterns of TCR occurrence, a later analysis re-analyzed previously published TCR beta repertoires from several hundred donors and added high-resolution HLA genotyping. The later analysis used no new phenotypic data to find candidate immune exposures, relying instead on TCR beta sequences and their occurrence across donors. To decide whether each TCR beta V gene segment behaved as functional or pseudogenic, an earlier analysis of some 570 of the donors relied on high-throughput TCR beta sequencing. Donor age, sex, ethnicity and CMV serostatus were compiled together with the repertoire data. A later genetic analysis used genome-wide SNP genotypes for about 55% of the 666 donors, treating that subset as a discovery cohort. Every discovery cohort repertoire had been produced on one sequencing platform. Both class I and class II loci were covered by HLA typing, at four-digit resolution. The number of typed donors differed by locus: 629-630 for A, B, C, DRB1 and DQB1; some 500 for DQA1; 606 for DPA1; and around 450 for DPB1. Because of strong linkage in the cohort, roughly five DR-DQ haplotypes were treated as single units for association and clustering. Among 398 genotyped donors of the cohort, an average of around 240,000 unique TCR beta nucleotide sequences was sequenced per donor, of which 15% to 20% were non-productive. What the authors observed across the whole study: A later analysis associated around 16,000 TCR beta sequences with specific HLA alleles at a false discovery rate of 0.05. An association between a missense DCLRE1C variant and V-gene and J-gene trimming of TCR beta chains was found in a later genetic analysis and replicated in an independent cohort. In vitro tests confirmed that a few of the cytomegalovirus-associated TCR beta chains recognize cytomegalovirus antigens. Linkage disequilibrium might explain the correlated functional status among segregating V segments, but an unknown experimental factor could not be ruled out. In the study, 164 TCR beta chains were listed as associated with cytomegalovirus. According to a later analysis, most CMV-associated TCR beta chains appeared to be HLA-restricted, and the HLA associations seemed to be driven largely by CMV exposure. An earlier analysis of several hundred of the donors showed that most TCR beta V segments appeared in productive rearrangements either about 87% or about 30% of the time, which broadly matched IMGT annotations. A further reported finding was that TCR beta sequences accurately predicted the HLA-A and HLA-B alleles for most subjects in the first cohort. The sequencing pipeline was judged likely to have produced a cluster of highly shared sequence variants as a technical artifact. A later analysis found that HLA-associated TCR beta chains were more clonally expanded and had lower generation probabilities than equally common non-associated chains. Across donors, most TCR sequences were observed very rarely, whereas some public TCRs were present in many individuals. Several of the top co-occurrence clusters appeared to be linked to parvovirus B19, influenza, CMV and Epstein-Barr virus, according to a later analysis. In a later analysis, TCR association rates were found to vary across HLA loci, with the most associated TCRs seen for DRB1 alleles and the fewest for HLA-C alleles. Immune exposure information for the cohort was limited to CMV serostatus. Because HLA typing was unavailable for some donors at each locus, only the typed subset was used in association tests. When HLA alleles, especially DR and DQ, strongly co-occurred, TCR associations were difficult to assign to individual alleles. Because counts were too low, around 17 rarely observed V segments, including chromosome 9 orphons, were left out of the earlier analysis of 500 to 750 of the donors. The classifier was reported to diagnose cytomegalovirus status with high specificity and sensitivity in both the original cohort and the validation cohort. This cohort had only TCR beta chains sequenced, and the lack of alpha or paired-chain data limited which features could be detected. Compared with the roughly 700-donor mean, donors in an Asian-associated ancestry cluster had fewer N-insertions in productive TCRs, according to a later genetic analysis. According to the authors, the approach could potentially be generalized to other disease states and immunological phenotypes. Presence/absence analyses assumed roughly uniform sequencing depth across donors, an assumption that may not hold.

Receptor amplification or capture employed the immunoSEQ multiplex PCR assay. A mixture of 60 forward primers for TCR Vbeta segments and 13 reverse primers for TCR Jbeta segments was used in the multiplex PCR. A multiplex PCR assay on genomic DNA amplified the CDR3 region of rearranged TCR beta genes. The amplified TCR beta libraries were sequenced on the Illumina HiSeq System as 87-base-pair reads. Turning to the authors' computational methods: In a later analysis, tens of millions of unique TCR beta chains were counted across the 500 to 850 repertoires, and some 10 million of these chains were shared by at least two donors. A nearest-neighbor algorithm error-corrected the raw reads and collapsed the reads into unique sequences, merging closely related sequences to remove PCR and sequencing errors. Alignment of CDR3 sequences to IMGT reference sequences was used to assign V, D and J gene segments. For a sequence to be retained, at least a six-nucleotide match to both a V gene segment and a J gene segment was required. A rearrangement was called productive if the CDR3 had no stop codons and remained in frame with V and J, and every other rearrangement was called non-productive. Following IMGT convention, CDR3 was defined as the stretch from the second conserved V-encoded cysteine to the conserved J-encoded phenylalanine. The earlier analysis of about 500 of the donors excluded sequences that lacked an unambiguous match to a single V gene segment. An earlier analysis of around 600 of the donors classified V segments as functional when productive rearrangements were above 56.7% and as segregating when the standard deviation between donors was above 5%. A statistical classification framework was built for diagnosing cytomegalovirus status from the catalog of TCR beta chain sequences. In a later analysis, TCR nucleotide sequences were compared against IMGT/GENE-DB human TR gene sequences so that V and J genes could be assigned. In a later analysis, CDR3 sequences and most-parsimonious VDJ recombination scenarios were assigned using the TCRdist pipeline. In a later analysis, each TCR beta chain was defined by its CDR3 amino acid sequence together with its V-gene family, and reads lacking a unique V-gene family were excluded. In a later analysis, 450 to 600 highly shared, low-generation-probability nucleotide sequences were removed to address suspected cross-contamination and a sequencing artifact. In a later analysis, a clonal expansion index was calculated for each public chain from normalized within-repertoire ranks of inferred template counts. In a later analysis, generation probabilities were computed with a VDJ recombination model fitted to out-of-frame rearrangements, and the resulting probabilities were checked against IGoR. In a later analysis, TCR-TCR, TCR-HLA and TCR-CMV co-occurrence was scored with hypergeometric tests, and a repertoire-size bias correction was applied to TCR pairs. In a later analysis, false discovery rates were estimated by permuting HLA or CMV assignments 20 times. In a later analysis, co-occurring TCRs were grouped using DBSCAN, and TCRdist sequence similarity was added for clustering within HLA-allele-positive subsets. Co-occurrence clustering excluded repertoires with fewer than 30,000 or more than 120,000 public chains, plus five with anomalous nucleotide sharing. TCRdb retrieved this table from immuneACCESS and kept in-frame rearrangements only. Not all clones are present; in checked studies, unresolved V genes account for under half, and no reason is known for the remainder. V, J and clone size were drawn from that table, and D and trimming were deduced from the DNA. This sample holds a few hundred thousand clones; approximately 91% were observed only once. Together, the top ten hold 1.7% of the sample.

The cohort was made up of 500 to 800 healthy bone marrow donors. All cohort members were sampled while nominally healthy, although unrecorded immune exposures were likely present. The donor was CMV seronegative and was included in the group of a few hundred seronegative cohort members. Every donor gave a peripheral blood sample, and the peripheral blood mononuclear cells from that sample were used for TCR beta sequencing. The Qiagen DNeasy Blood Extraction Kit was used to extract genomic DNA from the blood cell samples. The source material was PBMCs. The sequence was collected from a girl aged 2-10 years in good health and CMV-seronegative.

The CDR3 region reads CASSLVDSSYEQYF. The sequenced DNA: TGTGCCAGCAGCTTGGTGGACAGCTCCTACGAGCAGTACTTC. Recombination linked TRBV5-4 to TRBJ2-7; tentative D gene TRBD1, with 6 bases matching. V loses 0 bases of germline sequence and J loses 0 bases, and the interval between the two ends is 7 bases. Sequences SGHNT (CDR1) and YYREEE (CDR2) are obtained from the germline V gene (reference sequence). The CDR3 starts with the cysteine, ends with the phenylalanine, and has 14 residues. CDR3 DNA is the only sequence kept; it has 42 bases, read in frame from the first base.